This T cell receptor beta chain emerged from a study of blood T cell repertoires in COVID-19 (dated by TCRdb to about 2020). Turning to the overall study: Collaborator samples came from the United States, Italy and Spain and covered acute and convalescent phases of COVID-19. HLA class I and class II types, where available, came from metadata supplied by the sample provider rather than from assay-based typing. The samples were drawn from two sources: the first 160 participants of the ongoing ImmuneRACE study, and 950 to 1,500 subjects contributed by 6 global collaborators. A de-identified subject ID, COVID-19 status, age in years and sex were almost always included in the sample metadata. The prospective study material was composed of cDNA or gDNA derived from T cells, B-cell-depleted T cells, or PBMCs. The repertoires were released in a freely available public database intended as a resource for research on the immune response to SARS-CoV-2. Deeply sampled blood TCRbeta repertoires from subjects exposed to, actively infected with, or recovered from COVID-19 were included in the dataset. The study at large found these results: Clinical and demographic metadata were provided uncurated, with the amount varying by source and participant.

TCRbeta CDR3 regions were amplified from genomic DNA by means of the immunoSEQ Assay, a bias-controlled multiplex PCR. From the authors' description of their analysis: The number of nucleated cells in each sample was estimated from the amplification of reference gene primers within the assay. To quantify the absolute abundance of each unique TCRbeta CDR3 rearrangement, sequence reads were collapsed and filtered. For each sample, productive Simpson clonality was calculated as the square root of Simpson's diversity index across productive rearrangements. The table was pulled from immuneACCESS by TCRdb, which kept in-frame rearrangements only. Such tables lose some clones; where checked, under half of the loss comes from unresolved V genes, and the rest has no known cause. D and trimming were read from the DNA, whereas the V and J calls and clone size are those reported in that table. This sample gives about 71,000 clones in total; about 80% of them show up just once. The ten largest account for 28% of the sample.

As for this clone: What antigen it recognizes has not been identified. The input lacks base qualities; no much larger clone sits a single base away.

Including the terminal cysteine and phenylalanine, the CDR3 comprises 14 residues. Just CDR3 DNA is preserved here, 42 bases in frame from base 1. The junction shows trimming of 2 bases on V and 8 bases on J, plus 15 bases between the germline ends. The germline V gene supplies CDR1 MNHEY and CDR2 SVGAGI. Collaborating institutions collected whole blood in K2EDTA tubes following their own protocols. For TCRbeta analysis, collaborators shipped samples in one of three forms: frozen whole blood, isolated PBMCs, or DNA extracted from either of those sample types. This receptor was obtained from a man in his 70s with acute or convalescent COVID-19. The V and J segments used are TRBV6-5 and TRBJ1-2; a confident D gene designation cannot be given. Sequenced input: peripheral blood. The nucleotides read TGTGCCAGCAGTTACGTCTCCGGGAGAGGAGGCTACACCTTC. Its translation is CASSYVSGRGGYTF.